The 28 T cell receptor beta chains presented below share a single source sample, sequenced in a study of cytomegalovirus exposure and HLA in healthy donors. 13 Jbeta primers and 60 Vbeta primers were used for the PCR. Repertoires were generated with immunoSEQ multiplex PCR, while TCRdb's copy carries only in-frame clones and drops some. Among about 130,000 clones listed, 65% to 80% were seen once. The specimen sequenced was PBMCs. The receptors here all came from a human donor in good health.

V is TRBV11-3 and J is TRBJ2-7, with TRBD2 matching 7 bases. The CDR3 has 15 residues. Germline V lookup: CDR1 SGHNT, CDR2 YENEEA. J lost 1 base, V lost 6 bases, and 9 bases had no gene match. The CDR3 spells CASRRASSGSYEQYF. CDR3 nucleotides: TGTGCCAGCAGGCGAGCGAGTAGCGGGTCCTACGAGCAGTACTTC. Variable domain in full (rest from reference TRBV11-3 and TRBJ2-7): EAGVVQSPRYKIIEKKQPVAFWCNPISGHNTLYWYLQNLGQGPELLIRYENEEAVDDSQLPKDRFSAERLKGVDSTLKIQPAELGDSAVYLCASRRASSGSYEQYFGPGTRLTVT.

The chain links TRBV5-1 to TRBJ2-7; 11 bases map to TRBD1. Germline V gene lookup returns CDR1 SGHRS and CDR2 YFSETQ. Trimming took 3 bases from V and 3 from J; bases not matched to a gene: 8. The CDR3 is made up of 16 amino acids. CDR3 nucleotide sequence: TGCGCCAGCAGCTCTACCCGGACAGGGGGCGGCTACGAGCAGTACTTC. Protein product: CASSSTRTGGGYEQYF.

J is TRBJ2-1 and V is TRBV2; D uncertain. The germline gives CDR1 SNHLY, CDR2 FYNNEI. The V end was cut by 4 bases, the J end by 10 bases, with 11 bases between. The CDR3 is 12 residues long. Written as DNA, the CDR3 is TGTGCCAGCAGTGGAGAAAGCGCCGAGCAGTTCTTC. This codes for CASSGESAEQFF.

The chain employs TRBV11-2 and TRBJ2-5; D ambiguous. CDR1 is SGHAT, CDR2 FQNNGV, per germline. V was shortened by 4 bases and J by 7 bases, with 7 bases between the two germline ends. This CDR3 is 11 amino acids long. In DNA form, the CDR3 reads TGTGCCAGCAGCTCCAGTGGGACCCAGTACTTC. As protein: CASSSSGTQYF.

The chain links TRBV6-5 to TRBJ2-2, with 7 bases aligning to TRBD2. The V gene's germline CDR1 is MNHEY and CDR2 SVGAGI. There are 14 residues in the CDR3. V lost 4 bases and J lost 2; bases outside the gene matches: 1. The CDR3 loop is CASSWDYNTGELFF. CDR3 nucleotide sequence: TGTGCCAGCAGTTGGGACTATAACACCGGGGAGCTGTTTTTT.

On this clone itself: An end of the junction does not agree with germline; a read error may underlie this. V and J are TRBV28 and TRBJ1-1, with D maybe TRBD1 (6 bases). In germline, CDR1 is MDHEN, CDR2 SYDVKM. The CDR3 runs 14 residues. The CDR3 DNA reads TGTACCAGCAGTTTATTGGGGGCAGGGCTTGAAGCTTTCTTT. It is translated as CTSSLLGAGLEAFF.

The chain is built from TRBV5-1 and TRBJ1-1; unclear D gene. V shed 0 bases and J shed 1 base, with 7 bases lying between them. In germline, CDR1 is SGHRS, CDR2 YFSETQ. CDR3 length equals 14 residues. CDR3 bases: TGCGCCAGCAGCTTGGGATCCGGGAACACTGAAGCTTTCTTT. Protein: CASSLGSGNTEAFF.

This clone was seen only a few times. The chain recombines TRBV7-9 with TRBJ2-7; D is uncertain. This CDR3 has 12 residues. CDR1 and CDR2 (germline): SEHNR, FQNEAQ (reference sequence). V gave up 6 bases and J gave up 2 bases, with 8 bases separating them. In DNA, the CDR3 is TGTGCCAGCAGTGGGCAGGCCTACGAGCAGTACTTC. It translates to CASSGQAYEQYF.

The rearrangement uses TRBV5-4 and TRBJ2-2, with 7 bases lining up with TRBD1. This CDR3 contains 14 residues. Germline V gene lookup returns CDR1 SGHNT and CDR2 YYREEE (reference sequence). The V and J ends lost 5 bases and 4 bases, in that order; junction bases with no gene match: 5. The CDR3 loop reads CASRRQGTTGELFF. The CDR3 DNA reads TGTGCCAGCAGACGACAGGGAACCACCGGGGAGCTGTTTTTT.

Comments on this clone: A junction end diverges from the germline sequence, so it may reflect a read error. The CDR3 reads CASSLFLAGGANTGELFF. As DNA, the CDR3 is TGTGCTAGCAGCTTGTTTCTAGCGGGAGGCGCGAACACCGGGGAGCTGTTTTTT. V usage is TRBV7-7 and J usage is TRBJ2-2, with 11 bases that match TRBD2. Germline CDR1 is SSHAT and CDR2 is FNYEAQ (reference sequence). The CDR3 has 18 amino acids.

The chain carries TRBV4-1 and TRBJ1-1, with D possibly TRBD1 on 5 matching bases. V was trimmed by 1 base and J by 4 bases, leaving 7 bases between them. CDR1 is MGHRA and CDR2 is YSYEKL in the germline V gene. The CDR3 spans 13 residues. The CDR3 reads CASSQGRGTEAFF. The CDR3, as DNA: TGCGCCAGCAGCCAAGGAAGGGGCACTGAAGCTTTCTTT.

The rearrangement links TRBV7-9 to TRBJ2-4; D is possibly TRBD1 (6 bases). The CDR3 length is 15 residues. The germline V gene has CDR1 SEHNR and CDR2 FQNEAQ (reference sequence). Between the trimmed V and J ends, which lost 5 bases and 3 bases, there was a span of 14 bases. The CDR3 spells CASSIPTGFKNIQYF. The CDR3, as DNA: TGTGCCAGCAGCATCCCCACAGGGTTCAAAAACATTCAGTACTTC.

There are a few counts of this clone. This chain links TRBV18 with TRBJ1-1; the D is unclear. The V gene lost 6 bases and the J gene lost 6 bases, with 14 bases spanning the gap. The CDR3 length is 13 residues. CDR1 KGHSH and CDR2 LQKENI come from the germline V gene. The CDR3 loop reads CASSIGRASEAFF. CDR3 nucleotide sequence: TGTGCCAGCTCGATAGGGAGAGCCTCTGAAGCTTTCTTT.

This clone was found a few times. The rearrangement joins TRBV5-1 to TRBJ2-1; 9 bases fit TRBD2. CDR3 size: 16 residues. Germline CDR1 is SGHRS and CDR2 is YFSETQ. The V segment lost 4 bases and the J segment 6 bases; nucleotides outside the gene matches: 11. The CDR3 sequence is CASSLTLSGSTNEQFF. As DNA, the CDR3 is TGCGCCAGCAGCCTCACCCTTAGCGGGAGCACCAATGAGCAGTTCTTC.

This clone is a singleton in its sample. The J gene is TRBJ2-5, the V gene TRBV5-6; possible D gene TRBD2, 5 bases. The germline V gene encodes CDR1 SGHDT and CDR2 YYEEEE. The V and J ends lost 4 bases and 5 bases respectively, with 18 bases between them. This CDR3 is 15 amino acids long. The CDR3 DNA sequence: TGTGCCAGCAGCGGAGCCGGGGAGAGAGGGGAGACCCAGTACTTC. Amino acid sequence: CASSGAGERGETQYF.

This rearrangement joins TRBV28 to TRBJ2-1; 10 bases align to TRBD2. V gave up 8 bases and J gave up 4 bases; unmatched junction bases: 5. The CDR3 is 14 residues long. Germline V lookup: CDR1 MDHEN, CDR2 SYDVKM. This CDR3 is CASHLAGEYNEQFF. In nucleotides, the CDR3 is TGTGCCAGCCACCTAGCGGGAGAGTACAATGAGCAGTTCTTC.

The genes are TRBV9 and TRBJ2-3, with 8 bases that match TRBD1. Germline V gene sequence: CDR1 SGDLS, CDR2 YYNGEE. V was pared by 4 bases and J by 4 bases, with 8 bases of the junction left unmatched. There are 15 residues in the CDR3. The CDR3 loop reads CASSSPDREADTQYF. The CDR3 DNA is TGTGCCAGCAGCTCCCCGGACAGGGAGGCAGATACGCAGTATTTT.

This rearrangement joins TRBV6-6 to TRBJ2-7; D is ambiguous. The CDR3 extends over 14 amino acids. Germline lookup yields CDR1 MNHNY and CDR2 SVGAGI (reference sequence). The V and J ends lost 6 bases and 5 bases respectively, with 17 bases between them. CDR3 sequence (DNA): TGTGCCAGCAGCTCCGGTTCCCCAGGCGACGAGCAGTACTTC. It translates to CASSSGSPGDEQYF.

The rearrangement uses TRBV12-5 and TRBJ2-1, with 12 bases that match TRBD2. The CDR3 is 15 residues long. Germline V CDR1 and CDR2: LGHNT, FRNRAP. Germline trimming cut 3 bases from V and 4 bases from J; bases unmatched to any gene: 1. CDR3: CASGFLAGGYNEQFF. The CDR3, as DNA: TGTGCTAGTGGTTTCCTAGCGGGAGGGTACAATGAGCAGTTCTTC.

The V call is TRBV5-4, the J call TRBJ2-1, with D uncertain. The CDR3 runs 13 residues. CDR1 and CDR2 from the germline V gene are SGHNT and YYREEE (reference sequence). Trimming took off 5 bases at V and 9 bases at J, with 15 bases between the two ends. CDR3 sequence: CASSPQTPGEQFF. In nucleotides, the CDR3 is TGTGCCAGCAGTCCACAAACACCGGGTGAGCAGTTCTTC.

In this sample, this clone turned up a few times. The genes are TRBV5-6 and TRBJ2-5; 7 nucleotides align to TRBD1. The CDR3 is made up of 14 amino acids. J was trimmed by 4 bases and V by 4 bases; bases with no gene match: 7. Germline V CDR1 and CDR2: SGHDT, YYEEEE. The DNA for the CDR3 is TGTGCCAGCAGCCAATTACAGGGGACAGAGACCCAGTACTTC. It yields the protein CASSQLQGTETQYF.

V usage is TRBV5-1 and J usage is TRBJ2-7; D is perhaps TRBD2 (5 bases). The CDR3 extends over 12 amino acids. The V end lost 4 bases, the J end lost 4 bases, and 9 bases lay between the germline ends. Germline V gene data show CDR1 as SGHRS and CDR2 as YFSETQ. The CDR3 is CASSGDYYEQYF. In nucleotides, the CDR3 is TGCGCCAGCAGCGGAGACTATTACGAGCAGTACTTC.

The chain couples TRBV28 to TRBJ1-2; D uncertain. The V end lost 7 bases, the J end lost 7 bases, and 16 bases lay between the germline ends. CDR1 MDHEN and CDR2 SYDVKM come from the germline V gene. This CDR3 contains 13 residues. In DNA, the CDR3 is TGTGCCAGCACGCGGGGAACGGGATTTGGCTACACCTTC. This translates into CASTRGTGFGYTF.

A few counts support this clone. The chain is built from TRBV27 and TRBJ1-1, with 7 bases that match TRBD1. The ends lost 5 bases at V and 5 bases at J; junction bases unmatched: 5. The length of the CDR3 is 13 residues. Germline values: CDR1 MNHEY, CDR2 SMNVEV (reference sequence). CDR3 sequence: CASSLTGETEAFF. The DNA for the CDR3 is TGTGCCAGCAGTCTCACAGGGGAAACTGAAGCTTTCTTT.

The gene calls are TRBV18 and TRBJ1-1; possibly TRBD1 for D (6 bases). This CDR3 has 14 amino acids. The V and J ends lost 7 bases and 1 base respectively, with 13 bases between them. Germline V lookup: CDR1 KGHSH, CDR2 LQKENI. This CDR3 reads CASCEGVGNTEAFF. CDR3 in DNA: TGTGCCAGCTGCGAGGGGGTTGGGAACACTGAAGCTTTCTTT.

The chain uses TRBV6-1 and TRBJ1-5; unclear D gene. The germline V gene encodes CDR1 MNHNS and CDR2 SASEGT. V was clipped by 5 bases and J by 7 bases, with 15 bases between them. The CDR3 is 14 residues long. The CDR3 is CASSSQAQSQPQHF. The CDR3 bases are TGTGCCAGCAGTAGTCAGGCCCAGAGCCAGCCCCAGCATTTT.

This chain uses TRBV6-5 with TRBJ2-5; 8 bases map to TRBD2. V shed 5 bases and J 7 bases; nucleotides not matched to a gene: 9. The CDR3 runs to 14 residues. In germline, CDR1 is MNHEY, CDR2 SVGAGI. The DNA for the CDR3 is TGTGCCAGCAGTACGGGGGGGGGCCTGGGGACCCAGTACTTC. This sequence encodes CASSTGGGLGTQYF.

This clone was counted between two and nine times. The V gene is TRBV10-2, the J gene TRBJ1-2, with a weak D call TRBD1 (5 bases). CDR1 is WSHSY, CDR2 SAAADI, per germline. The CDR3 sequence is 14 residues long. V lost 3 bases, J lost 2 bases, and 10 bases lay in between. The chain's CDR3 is CASSEAGGNYGYTF. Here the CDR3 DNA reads TGCGCCAGCAGTGAAGCCGGGGGGAACTATGGCTACACCTTC.